The 22 T cell receptor beta chains below all came from one sample that was sequenced in a study of brain metastases from non-small cell lung cancer. Clones were read by immunoSEQ multiplex PCR, and TCRdb kept only the in-frame ones, dropping some. The table records 13,000 to 15,000 clones, about 85% of them present only once. The sequenced sample was primary lung tumor tissue. These receptors were obtained from a donor at least 40 years old with non-small cell lung cancer.

The genes are TRBV7-2 and TRBJ2-7; D may correspond to TRBD1 or TRBD2 (5 bases each). Deletions cut 7 bases from V and 2 bases from J, with 15 bases between. Germline V gene data show CDR1 as SGHTA and CDR2 as FQGNSA. This CDR3 is built from 14 residues. The CDR3 coding sequence is TGTGCCAGCATCCCCGGGACGGCAACCTACGAGCAGTACTTC. Its protein product is CASIPGTATYEQYF.

The chain links TRBV7-2 to TRBJ1-5; TRBD1 agrees at 9 bases. This CDR3 region has 15 residues. The germline CDR1 and CDR2 sequences are SGHTA and FQGNSA. V was pared by 2 bases and J by 7 bases, with 6 bases of the junction left unmatched. This chain's CDR3 is CASSLQTGGRQPQHF. The CDR3 region has the DNA TGTGCCAGCAGCTTACAGACAGGGGGTAGGCAGCCCCAGCATTTT.

This clone was counted a single time. CDR3 nucleotide sequence: TGTGCCAGCAGCCGGACTCGGACAGGGGGTAAGGGAAACACCATATATTTT. Its translation: CASSRTRTGGKGNTIYF. The chain is built from TRBV4-2 and TRBJ1-3, with TRBD1 matching 10 bases. The CDR3 runs to 17 residues. Germline assignment: CDR1 LGHNA and CDR2 YNFKEQ. V was clipped by 4 bases and J by 4 bases; unmatched bases: 10.

The chain links TRBV5-1 to TRBJ1-1; 9 positions agree with TRBD1. This CDR3 has 16 residues. CDR1 is SGHRS and CDR2 is YFSETQ in the germline V gene. The junction had 9 bases not matched to a gene; V was cut back by 1 base and J by 5 bases. The chain's CDR3 is CASSLSQGARWTEAFF. The CDR3 DNA sequence: TGCGCCAGCAGCTTGTCACAGGGGGCGAGATGGACTGAAGCTTTCTTT.

The chain joins TRBV9 to TRBJ2-3; D is tentatively TRBD1 or TRBD2 (6 bases each). Trimming cost V 0 bases and J 5 bases, with 10 bases left between them. Germline V gives CDR1 SGDLS, CDR2 YYNGEE. This CDR3 region has 14 residues. CDR3 coding DNA: TGTGCCAGCAGCGTAGGGGGGGCAGAAGATACGCAGTATTTT. Protein sequence: CASSVGGAEDTQYF.

The J gene is TRBJ2-3, the V gene TRBV6-2 or TRBV6-3; 10 positions agree with TRBD2. Germline trimming cut 5 bases from V and 5 bases from J; bases unmatched to any gene: 4. Germline V lookup: CDR1 MNHEY, CDR2 SVGEGT. This CDR3 has 14 residues. The CDR3 DNA reads TGTGCCAGCAGTCCGAGACTAGCGGGAGATACGCAGTATTTT. This encodes CASSPRLAGDTQYF.

The chain uses TRBV11-1 and TRBJ1-3, with D maybe TRBD1 (5 bases). The length of the CDR3 is 16 residues. The germline V gene encodes CDR1 SGHAT and CDR2 FQDESV (reference sequence). Deletions cut 0 bases from V and 2 bases from J, with 11 bases between. This chain's CDR3 is CASSLADSRAGNTIYF. CDR3 DNA: TGTGCCAGCAGCTTAGCCGACAGCCGGGCTGGAAACACCATATATTTT.

Note on this clone: A clone one base away is much larger, so this may be a read error. The sample contains more than one DNA sequence encoding this CDR3. J is TRBJ1-3 and V is TRBV30, with D maybe TRBD1 (6 bases). CDR3 size: 15 residues. V lost 2 bases to trimming and J lost 8 bases, with 19 bases between them. Per germline, CDR1 GTSNPN and CDR2 SVGIG (reference sequence). In DNA form, the CDR3 reads TGTGCCTGGAGTAGAGGGGGAAAGTCTTTTGACACCATATATTTT. As protein: CAWSRGGKSFDTIYF.

The chain uses TRBV27 and TRBJ2-3; D tentatively fits TRBD1 or TRBD2 (5 bases each). CDR1 and CDR2 (germline): MNHEY, SMNVEV (reference sequence). The CDR3 is made up of 17 amino acids. Trimming pared 2 bases from V and 1 base from J, leaving 16 bases between. The CDR3 protein is CASSLTRGKRGTDTQYF. DNA of the CDR3: TGTGCCAGCAGTTTAACCCGGGGCAAGAGGGGCACAGATACGCAGTATTTT.

This chain joins TRBV7-2 and TRBJ1-2; 7 positions match TRBD1. J lost 4 bases, V lost 6 bases, and 5 bases had no gene match. In germline, CDR1 is SGHTA, CDR2 FQGNSA. The CDR3 runs 13 residues. This chain's CDR3 is CASSTGTVYGYTF. The CDR3 DNA is TGTGCCAGCAGTACCGGGACAGTCTATGGCTACACCTTC. The full variable domain, its missing parts supplied by reference TRBV7-2 and TRBJ1-2, is GAGVSQSPSNKVTEKGKDVELRCDPISGHTALYWYRQSLGQGLEFLIYFQGNSAPDKSGLPSDRFSAERTGGSVSTLTIQRTQQEDSAVYLCASSTGTVYGYTFGSGTRLTVV.

The chain links TRBV24-1 to TRBJ1-4; 7 bases are shared with TRBD1. Germline values: CDR1 KGHDR, CDR2 SFDVKD. The CDR3 consists of 15 residues. The trim removed 4 bases at V and 6 bases at J, leaving 7 bases unmatched. The CDR3 loop reads CATSEGGRGDEKLFF. CDR3 sequence (DNA): TGTGCCACCAGTGAAGGGGGCCGGGGGGATGAAAAACTGTTTTTT.

The rearrangement links TRBV7-2 to TRBJ2-3; no definite D call. Germline lookup yields CDR1 SGHTA and CDR2 FQGNSA. The CDR3 totals 13 residues. V shed 3 bases and J shed 2 bases, with 6 bases lying between them. In DNA, the CDR3 is TGTGCCAGCAGCTTGCAATTCACAGATACGCAGTATTTT. Translated: CASSLQFTDTQYF.

The chain uses TRBV19 and TRBJ1-4; 8 positions agree with TRBD1. J lost 4 bases, V lost 3 bases, and 4 bases had no gene match. CDR1 and CDR2 (germline): LNHDA, SQIVND (reference sequence). This CDR3 spans 15 amino acids. CDR3 sequence: CASSIPGQDNEKLFF. The CDR3 DNA is TGTGCCAGTAGTATCCCGGGACAGGATAATGAAAAACTGTTTTTT.

The rearrangement links TRBV5-1 to TRBJ2-3; 10 bases line up with TRBD2. From germline, CDR1 is SGHRS and CDR2 YFSETQ. The CDR3 has 17 amino acids. Losses at the gene ends were 4 bases for V and 5 bases for J; bases not matched to a gene: 13. The CDR3 region has the DNA TGCGCCAGCAGCCCCTTCGTGGAAGCGGGGGGGTTAGATACGCAGTATTTT. As protein: CASSPFVEAGGLDTQYF.

V is TRBV30 and J is TRBJ1-6; no clear D. CDR1 is GTSNPN and CDR2 is SVGIG in the germline V gene (reference sequence). The CDR3 contains 14 residues. The germline V and J ends were trimmed by 2 bases and 5 bases, with 10 bases remaining between them. The DNA of the CDR3 is TGTGCCTGGAGTCCCGGTTTCGATAATTCACCCCTCCACTTT. It is translated as CAWSPGFDNSPLHF.

The CDR3 nucleotides are TGTGCCAGCAGTGAAGCGATGGACGGATCACCCCTCCACTTT. It is translated as CASSEAMDGSPLHF. This chain links TRBV6-1 with TRBJ1-6; D uncertain. V was cut by 0 bases and J by 10 bases, with 10 bases left in between. Germline V gene sequence: CDR1 MNHNS, CDR2 SASEGT. The CDR3 totals 14 residues.

The chain joins TRBV2 to TRBJ1-2; 7 positions agree with TRBD1. The germline V gene encodes CDR1 SNHLY and CDR2 FYNNEI. The ends lost 6 bases at V and 6 bases at J; junction bases unmatched: 7. The CDR3 covers 13 residues. CDR3 sequence: CASRGRQGDGYTF. Written as DNA, the CDR3 is TGTGCCAGCAGGGGGCGCCAGGGGGATGGCTACACCTTC.

The genes are TRBV6-5 and TRBJ2-1, with D unresolved. Per germline, CDR1 MNHEY and CDR2 SVGAGI. V lost 6 bases to trimming and J lost 4 bases, with 13 bases between them. This CDR3 has 14 residues. CDR3 coding DNA: TGTGCCAGCAGCTTATACTTGACATACAATGAGCAGTTCTTC. Protein: CASSLYLTYNEQFF.

In its sample, this clone ranks as medium-sized. The rearrangement joins TRBV6-6 to TRBJ1-6; the D is unclear. V was pared by 7 bases and J by 9 bases, with 13 bases between. The CDR3 extends over 13 amino acids. Germline CDR1 reads MNHNY; CDR2 reads SVGAGI (reference sequence). The chain's CDR3 is CASIRVEGSPLHF. CDR3 coding DNA: TGTGCCAGCATTCGAGTCGAGGGTTCACCCCTCCACTTT.

The rearrangement uses TRBV3-1 (or the pseudogene TRBV3-2) and TRBJ1-3, with no clear D. Germline CDR1 reads LGHDT; CDR2 reads YNNKEL (reference sequence). CDR3 length equals 15 residues. Trimming stripped 2 bases from V and 4 bases from J, with 12 bases between. The CDR3 DNA is TGTGCCAGCAGCCAAAAGTGGCAGACCGGAAACACCATATATTTT. Amino acid sequence: CASSQKWQTGNTIYF.

The V and J genes are TRBV6-2 or TRBV6-3 and TRBJ2-2; TRBD2 matches at 7 bases. Germline CDR1 MNHEY, CDR2 SVGEGT. The length of the CDR3 is 13 residues. Trimming took 2 bases from V and 6 from J; bases not matched to a gene: 0. The CDR3 protein is CASSYGGAGELFF. For the CDR3, the DNA is TGTGCCAGCAGTTACGGGGGGGCCGGGGAGCTGTTTTTT.

The chain has TRBV6-2 or TRBV6-3 and TRBJ1-5; a possible D gene is TRBD1 (5 bases). Germline CDR1 reads MNHEY; CDR2 reads SVGEGT. CDR3 size: 15 residues. V was clipped by 6 bases and J by 10 bases, with 22 bases between them. The CDR3 DNA reads as TGTGCCAGCAGCGAACGGCAGGGCCCCAATAATCCCCAGCATTTT. It codes for CASSERQGPNNPQHF.